The 14 T cell receptor beta chains presented below share a single source sample, sequenced in a study of blood T cell repertoires in COVID-19. Profiled with immunoSEQ multiplex PCR; TCRdb holds only in-frame clones, not every one. This sample carries about 95,000 clones, about 84% of them seen once, and the ten largest clones take approximately 24%. Sequencing input: peripheral blood. The receptors originated from a human donor in a cohort sampled during active COVID-19.

This clone was recorded only once. The V gene is TRBV28, the J gene TRBJ1-4, with TRBD1 matching 11 bases. The CDR3 loop spans 17 amino acids. J gave up 1 base and V 6 bases, and 7 bases lay outside the gene matches. Germline V gives CDR1 MDHEN, CDR2 SYDVKM. The CDR3 sequence is CASSQDRGRLTNEKLFF. The CDR3 bases are TGTGCCAGCAGCCAGGACAGGGGGCGCTTAACTAATGAAAAACTGTTTTTT.

The gene calls are TRBV5-1 and TRBJ2-1; 13 bases match TRBD2. V was pared by 4 bases and J by 9 bases, with 10 bases of the junction left unmatched. This CDR3 is 16 amino acids long. CDR1 is SGHRS and CDR2 is YFSETQ in the germline V gene. The chain's CDR3 is CASSPGLAGSSGEQFF. CDR3 sequence (DNA): TGCGCCAGCAGCCCGGGACTAGCGGGAAGCAGTGGTGAGCAGTTCTTC.

The V call is TRBV19, the J call TRBJ2-3, with TRBD1 matching 8 bases. Germline V lookup: CDR1 LNHDA, CDR2 SQIVND (reference sequence). With V trimmed by 2 bases and J by 4 bases, 11 bases remained unmatched. The CDR3 has 17 amino acids. The CDR3 spells CASSISQGAPGADTQYF. The CDR3 region has the DNA TGTGCCAGTAGTATATCTCAGGGGGCGCCGGGTGCAGATACGCAGTATTTT.

V and J are TRBV18 and TRBJ2-3, with 8 positions matching TRBD2. This CDR3 is 17 amino acids long. Trimming at V came to 1 base and at J to 0 bases, leaving 6 bases not matched to a gene. The germline gives CDR1 KGHSH, CDR2 LQKENI. DNA of the CDR3: TGTGCCAGCTCACCACTGGATAGCGGGACTAGCACAGATACGCAGTATTTT. Residues: CASSPLDSGTSTDTQYF.

The rearrangement links TRBV11-3 to TRBJ2-3, with 9 bases matching TRBD2. The CDR3 has 17 residues. The J segment lost 2 bases and the V segment lost 5 bases, leaving 11 bases of the junction unmatched. The germline gives CDR1 SGHNT, CDR2 YENEEA. The CDR3 protein is CASSRAGSGGYTDTQYF. The CDR3 DNA sequence: TGTGCCAGCAGCAGAGCGGGTAGCGGGGGTTACACAGATACGCAGTATTTT.

This clone was observed a handful of times. The chain links TRBV5-6 to TRBJ1-1, with D possibly matching TRBD1 (6 bases). CDR1 and CDR2 from the germline V gene are SGHDT and YYEEEE. The CDR3 runs to 15 residues. Between the trimmed V and J ends, which lost 3 bases and 1 base, there was a span of 13 bases. CDR3 nucleotide sequence: TGTGCCAGCAGCTACCGGACAGTAAAGAACACTGAAGCTTTCTTT. Its protein is CASSYRTVKNTEAFF.

The chain carries TRBV5-1 and TRBJ2-7; 7 nucleotides match TRBD2. V shed 1 base, J shed 2 bases, and the junction held 3 bases outside the gene matches. This CDR3 is 14 amino acids long. Germline loops: CDR1 SGHRS, CDR2 YFSETQ. The CDR3 sequence: CASSLTSDPYEQYF. The CDR3 bases are TGCGCCAGCAGCTTGACTAGCGACCCCTACGAGCAGTACTTC.

V and J are TRBV6-5 and TRBJ1-5; D is ambiguous. V lost 6 bases and J 5 bases, leaving 14 bases between the germline ends. CDR3 length: 14 residues. Germline CDR1 reads MNHEY; CDR2 reads SVGAGI. CDR3 nucleotide sequence: TGTGCCAGCAGGGAGGGAGGCCTTTATCAGCCCCAGCATTTT. Translating it yields CASREGGLYQPQHF.

J is TRBJ2-7 and V is TRBV7-9; a weak D match, TRBD2 (6 bases). The length of the CDR3 is 14 residues. Trimming took off 4 bases at V and 3 bases at J, with 13 bases between the two ends. Germline loops: CDR1 SEHNR, CDR2 FQNEAQ (reference sequence). The CDR3 nucleotides read TGTGCCAGCAGCTATAGCGGAGGAGGCTACGAGCAGTACTTC. Protein product: CASSYSGGGYEQYF.

The rearrangement joins TRBV5-4 to TRBJ1-3, with D hard to call. The V gene's germline CDR1 is SGHNT and CDR2 YYREEE (reference sequence). The CDR3 is 15 residues long. V was shortened by 0 bases and J by 0 bases, with 7 bases between the two germline ends. CDR3 nucleotides: TGTGCCAGCAGCTTGGCCGGACTCTCTGGAAACACCATATATTTT. Its protein product is CASSLAGLSGNTIYF.

The chain uses TRBV7-2 and TRBJ2-2; TRBD2 matches 8 bases. The junction had 9 bases not matched to a gene; V was cut back by 5 bases and J by 4 bases. The germline CDR1 and CDR2 sequences are SGHTA and FQGNSA. The CDR3 length is 16 residues. The DNA of the CDR3 is TGTGCCAGCAGCGCGGGGGGCAGGGAGATCACCGGGGAGCTGTTTTTT. Amino acids: CASSAGGREITGELFF.

This clone appeared a few times. The V call is TRBV10-3, the J call TRBJ2-7; tentative D call: TRBD1 (5 bases). This CDR3 is 15 amino acids long. V was shortened by 6 bases and J by 5 bases, with 20 bases between the two germline ends. Germline loops: CDR1 ENHRY, CDR2 SYGVKD. Here the CDR3 DNA reads TGTGCCATCAGCGGCCGGACACTTTCTCGGGACGAGCAGTACTTC. It is translated as CAISGRTLSRDEQYF.

The J gene is TRBJ2-7, the V gene TRBV11-2; the D is unclear. Trimming removed 5 bases at V and 6 bases at J, with 17 bases between. The CDR3 has 14 amino acids. CDR1 is SGHAT, CDR2 FQNNGV, per germline. CDR3 sequence: CASSDTRPTGEQYF. Here the CDR3 DNA reads TGTGCCAGCAGCGACACGCGACCTACCGGCGAGCAGTACTTC.

This clone was seen a single time. The J gene is TRBJ2-3, the V gene TRBV11-3; possible D gene TRBD1, 5 bases. This CDR3 region has 15 residues. The V end was cut by 6 bases, the J end by 2 bases, with 15 bases between. The germline CDR1 and CDR2 sequences are SGHNT and YENEEA. The chain's CDR3 is CASSYQGITTDTQYF. Here the CDR3 DNA reads TGTGCCAGCAGTTACCAGGGTATTACCACAGATACGCAGTATTTT.